Described below is a single T cell receptor (beta chain) sequence and its context. The CDR3 is 13 residues long. Germline CDR1 reads SGHRS; CDR2 reads YFSETQ. V lost 0 bases, J lost 5 bases, and 7 bases lay in between. This specimen comes from a study of blood T cell repertoires in COVID-19. Using immunoSEQ multiplex PCR, the repertoire was profiled, and TCRdb retains in-frame clones only, with some absent. The profile shows around 120,000 clones, over 70% of them singletons. The TCR comes from a man in his 70s with acute or convalescent COVID-19. The sample was peripheral blood. V is TRBV5-1 and J is TRBJ2-3; weak D call: TRBD1 (5 bases). CDR3 protein: CASSLGQLDTQYF. As DNA, the CDR3 is TGCGCCAGCAGCTTGGGACAGCTAGATACGCAGTATTTT.